Below are 30 T cell receptor beta chains sequenced from a single sample in a study of blood T cell repertoires in COVID-19. Method: immunoSEQ multiplex PCR; TCRdb's copy keeps in-frame clones and lacks some. The table includes roughly 170,000 clones, around 88% detected once. The sample comprised PBMCs or T cells enriched from blood (not recorded which). These receptors originate from a woman aged 50 to 65 in a cohort exposed to, infected with or recovered from COVID-19 (not recorded which).

The chain couples TRBV6-2 or TRBV6-3 to TRBJ2-3; 8 positions match TRBD1. The germline gives CDR1 MNHEY, CDR2 SVGEGT. The CDR3 is 16 residues long. Trimming cost V 7 bases and J 2 bases; bases outside gene matches: 11. The CDR3 loop is CASTPGTGYLTDTQYF. The CDR3 DNA is TGTGCCAGCACCCCGGGGACAGGATATCTCACAGATACGCAGTATTTT.

This clone was detected a few times. J is TRBJ1-2 and V is TRBV2; weak D call: TRBD1 (6 bases). Trimming removed 0 bases at V and 8 bases at J, with 16 bases between. Germline lookup yields CDR1 SNHLY and CDR2 FYNNEI. The CDR3 loop spans 15 amino acids. The CDR3 DNA reads TGTGCCAGCAGTGAAGCGCTTACTGGGGGCGTAGGCTACACCTTC. Translation: CASSEALTGGVGYTF. Drawing the rest from reference TRBV2 and TRBJ1-2, the complete variable domain is EPEVTQTPSHQVTQMGQEVILRCVPISNHLYFYWYRQILGQKVEFLVSFYNNEISEKSEIFDDQFSVERPDGSNFTLKIRSTKLEDSAMYFCASSEALTGGVGYTFGSGTRLTVV.

The chain links TRBV10-3 to TRBJ1-1, with D possibly being TRBD1 (6 bases). The germline V gene encodes CDR1 ENHRY and CDR2 SYGVKD. The CDR3 length is 14 residues. V lost 2 bases to trimming and J lost 3 bases, with 10 bases between them. The DNA for the CDR3 is TGTGCCATCAGTGAGGGAGGGGGGGACACTGAAGCTTTCTTT. Translation gives CAISEGGGDTEAFF.

V is TRBV24-1 and J is TRBJ2-7; 7 nucleotides match TRBD1. The CDR3 is 14 residues long. The germline V gene has CDR1 KGHDR and CDR2 SFDVKD. V trimming: 4 bases; J trimming: 8 bases; junction bases outside the gene matches: 10. Here the CDR3 DNA reads TGTGCCACCAGTGAGTCCACCGGGACAGAGAAGCAGTACTTC. It is translated as CATSESTGTEKQYF.

This chain joins TRBV9 and TRBJ2-3; TRBD2 might be the D (5 bases). Germline V gives CDR1 SGDLS, CDR2 YYNGEE. The CDR3 spans 15 residues. V lost 0 bases and J lost 5, with 13 bases in between. This CDR3 reads CASSVGGVAIDTQYF. DNA for the CDR3: TGTGCCAGCAGCGTAGGTGGGGTAGCGATAGATACGCAGTATTTT.

The chain recombines TRBV28 with TRBJ2-4; TRBD2 agrees at 7 bases. The V segment lost 1 base and the J segment 0 bases; nucleotides outside the gene matches: 6. Germline CDR1 and CDR2: MDHEN and SYDVKM. CDR3 length: 17 amino acids. CDR3 bases: TGTGCCAGCAGTTTATCTAGGGTAGCGGGAGCCAAAAACATTCAGTACTTC. Protein: CASSLSRVAGAKNIQYF.

The V and J genes are TRBV4-2 and TRBJ2-7; a possible D gene is TRBD1 (6 bases). Trimming took 1 base from V and 0 from J, leaving 13 bases between them. The germline gives CDR1 LGHNA, CDR2 YNFKEQ. This CDR3 region has 16 residues. The CDR3 region has the DNA TGTGCCAGCAGCCAAGTAGGGGGAGAGGACTCCTACGAGCAGTACTTC. Protein sequence: CASSQVGGEDSYEQYF.

This chain links TRBV3-1 (or the pseudogene TRBV3-2) with TRBJ1-2; no firm D call. The V gene lost 4 bases and the J gene lost 5 bases, with 11 bases spanning the gap. Germline V gene sequence: CDR1 LGHDT, CDR2 YNNKEL (reference sequence). This CDR3 region has 13 residues. In DNA, the CDR3 is TGTGCCAGCAGCCCTCCTCAGGCTTATGGCTACACCTTC. Translated, it gives CASSPPQAYGYTF.

The chain has TRBV7-9 and TRBJ2-1; 9 nucleotides agree with TRBD2. The germline CDR1 and CDR2 sequences are SEHNR and FQNEAQ (reference sequence). V was pared by 0 bases and J by 0 bases, with 3 bases of the junction left unmatched. This CDR3 region has 17 residues. The CDR3 region has the DNA TGTGCCAGCAGCTTAGCGGTGACTAGCGGCTCCTACAATGAGCAGTTCTTC. It is translated as CASSLAVTSGSYNEQFF.

The gene calls are TRBV7-9 and TRBJ1-4; a weak D match, TRBD1 (6 bases). CDR3 length equals 15 residues. Germline V lookup: CDR1 SEHNR, CDR2 FQNEAQ (reference sequence). Trimming stripped 2 bases from V and 5 bases from J, with 12 bases between. CDR3 DNA: TGTGCCAGCAGCTTAAGGACAGCAGAAAATGAAAAACTGTTTTTT. Its protein is CASSLRTAENEKLFF.

CDR3 coding DNA: TGTGCCAGCAGCGTGGACAGGGACTATGGCTACACCTTC. This sequence encodes CASSVDRDYGYTF. The chain links TRBV11-2 to TRBJ1-2; 8 nucleotides match TRBD1. The germline V gene has CDR1 SGHAT and CDR2 FQNNGV. The CDR3 has 13 amino acids. V was clipped by 5 bases and J by 3 bases; unmatched bases: 2.

The gene calls are TRBV5-6 and TRBJ2-2; 11 nucleotides align to TRBD2. CDR3 length: 17 amino acids. CDR1 is SGHDT and CDR2 is YYEEEE in the germline V gene. Trimming took 1 base from V and 1 from J; bases not matched to a gene: 3. The CDR3 here is CASSLFGLAGNTGELFF. CDR3 DNA: TGTGCCAGCAGCTTGTTCGGACTAGCGGGGAACACCGGGGAGCTGTTTTTT.

The chain joins TRBV27 to TRBJ1-1, with D perhaps TRBD1 (5 bases). Germline values: CDR1 MNHEY, CDR2 SMNVEV (reference sequence). This CDR3 region has 16 residues. Trimming removed 0 bases from V and 1 base from J, with 12 bases in between. CDR3 protein: CASSLSGGRGNTEAFF. CDR3 DNA sequence: TGTGCCAGCAGTTTATCGGGTGGGAGGGGGAACACTGAAGCTTTCTTT.

V and J are TRBV28 and TRBJ1-4; TRBD1 aligns across 9 bases. With V trimmed by 8 bases and J by 0 bases, 7 bases remained unmatched. The CDR3 has 16 residues. Germline V gene sequence: CDR1 MDHEN, CDR2 SYDVKM. DNA for the CDR3: TGTGCCAGCTCCCGACAGGGGGAAACAACTAATGAAAAACTGTTTTTT. This encodes CASSRQGETTNEKLFF.

This chain connects TRBV7-3 to TRBJ1-4, with D uncertain. The germline V gene encodes CDR1 SGHTA and CDR2 FQGTGA. The CDR3 consists of 11 residues. V lost 7 bases to trimming and J lost 8 bases, with 8 bases between them. The CDR3 DNA follows: TGTGCCAGCACCCAAGCGGAAAAACTGTTTTTT. Its protein product is CASTQAEKLFF. Looking up the rest from reference TRBV7-3 and TRBJ1-4 gives the full variable domain: GAGVSQTPSNKVTEKGKYVELRCDPISGHTALYWYRQSLGQGPEFLIYFQGTGAADDSGLPNDRFFAVRPEGSVSTLKIQRTERGDSAVYLCASTQAEKLFFGSGTQLSVL.

The rearrangement links TRBV14 to TRBJ1-1; D uncertain. Per germline, CDR1 SGHDN and CDR2 FVKESK. This CDR3 is built from 15 residues. V lost 4 bases, J lost 4 bases, and 16 bases lay in between. The CDR3 is CASSLTGDPSTEAFF. The CDR3 DNA follows: TGTGCCAGCAGCCTTACCGGGGATCCGAGCACTGAAGCTTTCTTT. The full variable domain, with the rest looked up from reference TRBV14 and TRBJ1-1, is EAGVTQFPSHSVIEKGQTVTLRCDPISGHDNLYWYRRVMGKEIKFLLHFVKESKQDESGMPNNRFLAERTGGTYSTLKVQPAELEDSGVYFCASSLTGDPSTEAFFGQGTRLTVV.

The chain is built from TRBV30 and TRBJ1-2; the D is unclear. Between the trimmed V and J ends, which lost 2 bases and 8 bases, there was a span of 15 bases. Germline lookup yields CDR1 GTSNPN and CDR2 SVGIG (reference sequence). The CDR3 length is 13 residues. CDR3 nucleotide sequence: TGTGCCTGGAGTACAAGCCCTGCGGGAGGCTACACCTTC. As protein: CAWSTSPAGGYTF.

V usage is TRBV7-3 and J usage is TRBJ2-1; D gene uncertain. Trimming took 2 bases from V and 8 from J, leaving 19 bases between them. CDR1 and CDR2 (germline): SGHTA, FQGTGA. This CDR3 comprises 16 residues. The CDR3 protein is CASSLLTTPRIDEQFF. The CDR3 DNA reads TGTGCCAGCAGCTTACTAACTACCCCGAGGATTGATGAGCAGTTCTTC.

The chain combines TRBV19 with TRBJ1-6; TRBD1 matches 9 bases. The junction had 12 bases not matched to a gene; V was cut back by 6 bases and J by 0 bases. Looked up from germline, CDR1 is LNHDA and CDR2 is SQIVND (reference sequence). The CDR3 runs to 19 residues. CDR3 sequence reads: CASSPDRGKLSSYNSPLHF. The DNA of the CDR3 is TGTGCCAGTAGCCCGGACAGGGGAAAACTGAGCTCCTATAATTCACCCCTCCACTTT.

The chain combines TRBV3-1 (or the pseudogene TRBV3-2) with TRBJ1-6; D gene ambiguous. Per the germline V gene, CDR1 is LGHDT and CDR2 is YNNKEL (reference sequence). V lost 4 bases to trimming and J lost 6 bases, with 4 bases between them. This CDR3 contains 12 residues. The CDR3, as DNA: TGTGCCAGCAGCCTCGGTAATTCACCCCTCCACTTT. This translates into CASSLGNSPLHF.

This chain joins TRBV28 and TRBJ1-1; no firm D call. Germline CDR1 is MDHEN and CDR2 is SYDVKM. V dropped 7 bases and J dropped 6 bases, with 9 bases sitting between them. This CDR3 is 11 amino acids long. This CDR3 reads CASMRLSEAFF. CDR3 bases: TGTGCCAGCATGAGGTTATCTGAAGCTTTCTTT. The variable domain in full, completed from reference TRBV28 and TRBJ1-1, reads DVKVTQSSRYLVKRTGEKVFLECVQDMDHENMFWYRQDPGLGLRLIYFSYDVKMKEKGDIPEGYSVSREKKERFSLILESASTNQTSMYLCASMRLSEAFFGQGTRLTVV.

The chain uses TRBV6-5 and TRBJ1-5; TRBD1 agrees at 8 bases. V lost 8 bases, J lost 6 bases, and 9 bases stayed unmatched. The CDR3 is made up of 14 amino acids. Germline V gives CDR1 MNHEY, CDR2 SVGAGI. The DNA of the CDR3 is TGTGCCAGCGCGCGACAGGGGAGGACTCAGCCCCAGCATTTT. It specifies CASARQGRTQPQHF.

The chain joins TRBV5-1 to TRBJ1-1, with a tentative D call TRBD1 (5 bases). V lost 4 bases, J lost 1 base, and 14 bases lay in between. CDR3 size: 15 residues. Germline V gene data show CDR1 as SGHRS and CDR2 as YFSETQ. The CDR3 spells CASSPLTGGNTEAFF. The CDR3 DNA reads TGCGCCAGCAGCCCCTTAACAGGCGGGAACACTGAAGCTTTCTTT.

This clone counts as medium-sized (0.01 to 0.1%). The chain has TRBV3-1 (or the pseudogene TRBV3-2) and TRBJ2-7; a weak D match, TRBD1 (6 bases). V gave up 0 bases and J gave up 2 bases, with 23 bases separating them. The CDR3 covers 19 residues. Germline V lookup: CDR1 LGHDT, CDR2 YNNKEL (reference sequence). The CDR3 is CASSQEMALGTGNPYEQYF. The CDR3 region has the DNA TGTGCCAGCAGCCAAGAAATGGCTTTGGGTACAGGGAATCCCTACGAGCAGTACTTC.

Written as DNA, the CDR3 is TGTGCCAGCACCGTTGGGGGGGTCGGGTCGGAAGCTGAAGCTTTCTTT. Protein: CASTVGGVGSEAEAFF. V and J are TRBV28 and TRBJ1-1, with D perhaps TRBD1 (5 bases). V was pared by 7 bases and J by 6 bases, with 24 bases between. Per the germline V gene, CDR1 is MDHEN and CDR2 is SYDVKM. The CDR3 spans 16 residues.

This sequence joins TRBV24-1 and TRBJ2-4, with D tentatively TRBD2 (6 bases). Germline CDR1 is KGHDR and CDR2 is SFDVKD. CDR3 length: 15 amino acids. Trimming stripped 4 bases from V and 2 bases from J, with 11 bases between. CDR3 DNA sequence: TGTGCCACCAGTGACCCCCGGGGGACCAAAAACATTCAGTACTTC. Its translation: CATSDPRGTKNIQYF.

This clone was recorded once. This chain connects TRBV2 to TRBJ1-2; 7 positions match TRBD1. The trim removed 4 bases at V and 8 bases at J, leaving 13 bases unmatched. CDR1 is SNHLY, CDR2 FYNNEI, per germline. This CDR3 comprises 15 residues. CDR3 residues: CASSGDRDEGSGYTF. CDR3 DNA: TGTGCCAGCAGTGGAGACAGGGACGAGGGATCGGGCTACACCTTC.

The chain uses TRBV29-1 and TRBJ1-1; 7 bases match TRBD1. V trimming: 6 bases; J trimming: 5 bases; junction bases outside the gene matches: 6. Germline CDR1 is SQVTM and CDR2 is ANQGSEA. The CDR3 runs 12 residues. CDR3 in amino acids: CSVHGQVTEAFF. The CDR3 nucleotides read TGCAGCGTCCACGGACAGGTGACTGAAGCTTTCTTT.

This chain joins TRBV29-1 and TRBJ1-1; no reliable D call. V was clipped by 4 bases and J by 1 base, with 10 bases between them. This CDR3 is 13 amino acids long. In germline, CDR1 is SQVTM, CDR2 ANQGSEA. The DNA for the CDR3 is TGCAGCGTTGCGCGGATAGAGAACACTGAAGCTTTCTTT. It yields the protein CSVARIENTEAFF. The full variable domain, its missing parts supplied by reference TRBV29-1 and TRBJ1-1, is SAVISQKPSRDICQRGTSLTIQCQVDSQVTMMFWYRQQPGQSLTLIATANQGSEATYESGFVIDKFPISRPNLTFSTLTVSNMSPEDSSIYLCSVARIENTEAFFGQGTRLTVV.

This chain links TRBV19 with TRBJ1-6, with TRBD1 identical over 7 bases. Germline CDR1 and CDR2: LNHDA and SQIVND (reference sequence). V was pared by 3 bases and J by 5 bases, with 10 bases of the junction left unmatched. The CDR3 is made up of 17 amino acids. The CDR3 DNA is TGTGCCAGTAGTATGGCCCCGGCAGGGGGAAATAATTCACCCCTCCACTTT. As protein: CASSMAPAGGNNSPLHF.